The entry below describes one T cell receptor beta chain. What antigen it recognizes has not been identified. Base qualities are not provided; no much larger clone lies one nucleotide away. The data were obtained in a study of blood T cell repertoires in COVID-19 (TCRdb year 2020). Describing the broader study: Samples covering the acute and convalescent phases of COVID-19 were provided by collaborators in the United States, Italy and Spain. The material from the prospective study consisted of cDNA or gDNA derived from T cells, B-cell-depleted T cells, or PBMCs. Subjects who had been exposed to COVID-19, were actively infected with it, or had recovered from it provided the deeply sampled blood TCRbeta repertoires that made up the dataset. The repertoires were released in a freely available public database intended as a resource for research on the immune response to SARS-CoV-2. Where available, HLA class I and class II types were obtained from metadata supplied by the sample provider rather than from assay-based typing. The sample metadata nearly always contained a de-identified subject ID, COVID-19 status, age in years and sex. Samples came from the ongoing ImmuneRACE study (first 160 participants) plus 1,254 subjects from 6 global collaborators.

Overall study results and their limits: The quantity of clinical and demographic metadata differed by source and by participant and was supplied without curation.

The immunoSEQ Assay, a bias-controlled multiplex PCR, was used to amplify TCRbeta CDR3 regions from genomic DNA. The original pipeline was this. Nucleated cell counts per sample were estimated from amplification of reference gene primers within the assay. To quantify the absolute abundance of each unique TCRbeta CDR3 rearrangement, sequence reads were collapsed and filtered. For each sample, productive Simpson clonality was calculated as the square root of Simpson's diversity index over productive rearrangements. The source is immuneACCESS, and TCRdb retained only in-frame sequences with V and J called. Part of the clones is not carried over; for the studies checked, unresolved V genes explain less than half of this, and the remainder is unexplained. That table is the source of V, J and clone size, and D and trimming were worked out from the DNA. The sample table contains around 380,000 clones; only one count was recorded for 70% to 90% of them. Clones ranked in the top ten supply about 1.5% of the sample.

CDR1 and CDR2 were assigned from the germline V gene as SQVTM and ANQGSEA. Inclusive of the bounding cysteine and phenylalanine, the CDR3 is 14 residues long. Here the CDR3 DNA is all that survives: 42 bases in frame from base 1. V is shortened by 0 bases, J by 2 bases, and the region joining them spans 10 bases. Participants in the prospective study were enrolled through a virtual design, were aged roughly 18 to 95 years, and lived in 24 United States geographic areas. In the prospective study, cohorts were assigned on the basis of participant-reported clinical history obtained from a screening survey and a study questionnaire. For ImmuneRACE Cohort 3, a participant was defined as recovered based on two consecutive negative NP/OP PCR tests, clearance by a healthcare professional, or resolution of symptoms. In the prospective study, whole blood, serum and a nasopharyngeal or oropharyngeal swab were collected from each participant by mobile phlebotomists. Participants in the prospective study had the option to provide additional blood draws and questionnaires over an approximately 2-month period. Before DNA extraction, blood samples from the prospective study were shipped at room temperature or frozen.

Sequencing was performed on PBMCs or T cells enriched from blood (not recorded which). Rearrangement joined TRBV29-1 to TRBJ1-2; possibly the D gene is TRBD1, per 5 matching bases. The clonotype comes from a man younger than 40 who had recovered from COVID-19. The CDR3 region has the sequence CSVEDPRQNYGYTF. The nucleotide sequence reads TGCAGCGTTGAAGATCCTCGACAGAACTATGGCTACACCTTC.